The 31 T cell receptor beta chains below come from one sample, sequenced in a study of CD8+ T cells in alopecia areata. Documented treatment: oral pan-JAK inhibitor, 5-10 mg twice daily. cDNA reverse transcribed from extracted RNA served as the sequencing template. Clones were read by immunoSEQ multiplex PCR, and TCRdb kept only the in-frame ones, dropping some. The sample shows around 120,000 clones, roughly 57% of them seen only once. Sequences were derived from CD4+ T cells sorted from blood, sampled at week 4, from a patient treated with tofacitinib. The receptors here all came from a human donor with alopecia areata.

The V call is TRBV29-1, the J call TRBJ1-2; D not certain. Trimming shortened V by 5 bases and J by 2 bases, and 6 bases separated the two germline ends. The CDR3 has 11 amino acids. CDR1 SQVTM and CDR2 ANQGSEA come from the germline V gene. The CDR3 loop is CSVWANYGYTF. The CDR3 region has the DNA TGCAGCGTTTGGGCAAACTATGGCTACACCTTC.

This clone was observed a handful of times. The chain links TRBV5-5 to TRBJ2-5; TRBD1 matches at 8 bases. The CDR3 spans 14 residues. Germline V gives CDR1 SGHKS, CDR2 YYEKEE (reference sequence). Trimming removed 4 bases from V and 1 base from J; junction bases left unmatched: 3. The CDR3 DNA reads TGTGCCAGCAGCCGGACAGGGTTCCAAGAGACCCAGTACTTC. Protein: CASSRTGFQETQYF.

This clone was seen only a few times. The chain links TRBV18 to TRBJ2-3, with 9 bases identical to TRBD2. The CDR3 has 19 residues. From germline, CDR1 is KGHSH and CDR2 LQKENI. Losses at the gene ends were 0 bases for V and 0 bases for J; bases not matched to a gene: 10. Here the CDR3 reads CASSPPNRSGGTSTDTQYF. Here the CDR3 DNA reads TGTGCCAGCTCACCACCGAACCGGAGCGGGGGGACTAGCACAGATACGCAGTATTTT.

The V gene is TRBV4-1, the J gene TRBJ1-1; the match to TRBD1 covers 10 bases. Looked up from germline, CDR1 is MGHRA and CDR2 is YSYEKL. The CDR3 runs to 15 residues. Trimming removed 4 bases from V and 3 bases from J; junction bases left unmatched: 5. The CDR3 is CASSLRTGGHTEAFF. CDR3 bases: TGCGCCAGCAGCCTAAGGACAGGGGGGCACACTGAAGCTTTCTTT.

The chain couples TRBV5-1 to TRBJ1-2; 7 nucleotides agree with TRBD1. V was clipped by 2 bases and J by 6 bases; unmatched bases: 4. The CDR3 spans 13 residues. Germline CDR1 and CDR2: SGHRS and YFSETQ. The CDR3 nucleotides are TGCGCCAGCAGCTTTGACAGGGTCAATGGCTACACCTTC. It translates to CASSFDRVNGYTF.

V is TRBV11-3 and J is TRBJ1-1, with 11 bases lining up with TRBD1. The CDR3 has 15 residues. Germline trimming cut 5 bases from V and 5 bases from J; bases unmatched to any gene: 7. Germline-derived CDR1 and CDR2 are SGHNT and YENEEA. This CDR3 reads CASSLLGQGGTEAFF. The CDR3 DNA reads TGTGCCAGCAGCCTACTGGGACAGGGGGGAACTGAAGCTTTCTTT.

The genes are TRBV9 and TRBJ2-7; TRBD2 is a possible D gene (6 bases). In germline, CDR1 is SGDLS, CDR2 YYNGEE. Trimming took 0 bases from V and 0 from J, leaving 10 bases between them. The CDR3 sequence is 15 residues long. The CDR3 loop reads CASSVDGGSSYEQYF. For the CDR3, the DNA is TGTGCCAGCAGCGTAGATGGGGGGAGCTCCTACGAGCAGTACTTC.

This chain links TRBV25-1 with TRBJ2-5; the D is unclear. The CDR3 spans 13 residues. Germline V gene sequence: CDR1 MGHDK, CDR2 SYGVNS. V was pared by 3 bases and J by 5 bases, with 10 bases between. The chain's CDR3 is CASSDWASETQYF. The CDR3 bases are TGTGCCAGCAGTGACTGGGCCTCGGAGACCCAGTACTTC.

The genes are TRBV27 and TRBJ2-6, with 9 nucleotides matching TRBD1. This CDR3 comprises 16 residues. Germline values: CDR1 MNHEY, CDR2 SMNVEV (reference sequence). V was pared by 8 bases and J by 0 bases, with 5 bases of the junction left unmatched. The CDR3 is CASAGQGFSGANVLTF. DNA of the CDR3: TGTGCCAGCGCGGGACAGGGCTTCTCTGGGGCCAACGTCCTGACTTTC. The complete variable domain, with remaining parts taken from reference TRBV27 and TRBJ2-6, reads EAQVTQNPRYLITVTGKKLTVTCSQNMNHEYMSWYRQDPGLGLRQIYYSMNVEVTDKGDVPEGYKVSRKEKRNFPLILESPSPNQTSLYFCASAGQGFSGANVLTFGAGSRLTVL.

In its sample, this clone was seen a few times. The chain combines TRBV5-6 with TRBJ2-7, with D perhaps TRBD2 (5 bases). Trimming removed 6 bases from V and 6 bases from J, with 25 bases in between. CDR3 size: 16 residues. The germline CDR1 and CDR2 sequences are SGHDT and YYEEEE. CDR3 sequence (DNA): TGTGCCAGCACCTCGAACGGAGGACTCCAGGTAGCCGAGCAGTACTTC. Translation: CASTSNGGLQVAEQYF.

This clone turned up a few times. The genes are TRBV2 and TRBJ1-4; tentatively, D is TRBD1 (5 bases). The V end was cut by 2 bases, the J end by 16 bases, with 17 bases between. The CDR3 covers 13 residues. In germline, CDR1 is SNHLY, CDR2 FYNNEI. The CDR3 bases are TGTGCCAGCAGTGAATCGGGCCAGGGTGAAGAGTTTTTT. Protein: CASSESGQGEEFF.

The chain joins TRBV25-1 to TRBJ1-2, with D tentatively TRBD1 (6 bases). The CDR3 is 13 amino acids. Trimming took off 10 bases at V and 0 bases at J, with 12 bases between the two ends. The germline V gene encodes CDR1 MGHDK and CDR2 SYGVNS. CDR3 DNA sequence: TGTGCCACCCGGGGACATTCTAACTATGGCTACACCTTC. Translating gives CATRGHSNYGYTF.

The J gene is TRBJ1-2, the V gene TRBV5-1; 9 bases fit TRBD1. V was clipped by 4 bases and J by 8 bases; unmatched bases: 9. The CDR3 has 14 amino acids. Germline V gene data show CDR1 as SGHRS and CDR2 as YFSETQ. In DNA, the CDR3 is TGCGCCAGCAGCACCCCGGGACAGGGTTGGGGCTACACCTTC. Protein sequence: CASSTPGQGWGYTF. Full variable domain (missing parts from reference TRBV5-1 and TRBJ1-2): KAGVTQTPRYLIKTRGQQVTLSCSPISGHRSVSWYQQTPGQGLQFLFEYFSETQRNKGNFPGRFSGRQFSNSRSEMNVSTLELGDSALYLCASSTPGQGWGYTFGSGTRLTVV.

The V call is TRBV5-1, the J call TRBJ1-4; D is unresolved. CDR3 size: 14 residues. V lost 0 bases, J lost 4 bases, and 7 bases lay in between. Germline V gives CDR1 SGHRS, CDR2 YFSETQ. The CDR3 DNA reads TGCGCCAGCAGCTTGGATGCGAGTAATGAAAAACTGTTTTTT. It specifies CASSLDASNEKLFF. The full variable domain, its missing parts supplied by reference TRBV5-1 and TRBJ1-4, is KAGVTQTPRYLIKTRGQQVTLSCSPISGHRSVSWYQQTPGQGLQFLFEYFSETQRNKGNFPGRFSGRQFSNSRSEMNVSTLELGDSALYLCASSLDASNEKLFFGSGTQLSVL.

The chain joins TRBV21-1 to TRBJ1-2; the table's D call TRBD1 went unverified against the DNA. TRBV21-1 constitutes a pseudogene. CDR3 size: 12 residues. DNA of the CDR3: TGTGCCAGCGCCAACAGGAGAGGTGGCTACACCTTC. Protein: CASANRRGGYTF.

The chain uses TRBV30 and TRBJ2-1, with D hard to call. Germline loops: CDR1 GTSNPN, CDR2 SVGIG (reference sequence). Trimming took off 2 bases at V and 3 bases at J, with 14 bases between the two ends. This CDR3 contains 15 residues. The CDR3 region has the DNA TGTGCCTGGAGTCTCCGAGCGAGCCGCTACAATGAGCAGTTCTTC. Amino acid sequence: CAWSLRASRYNEQFF.

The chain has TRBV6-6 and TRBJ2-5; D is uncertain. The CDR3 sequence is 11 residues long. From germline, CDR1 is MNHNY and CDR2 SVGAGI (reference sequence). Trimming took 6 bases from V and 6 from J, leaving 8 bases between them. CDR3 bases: TGTGCCAGCAGCCCCGGGCAGACCCAGTACTTC. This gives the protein CASSPGQTQYF.

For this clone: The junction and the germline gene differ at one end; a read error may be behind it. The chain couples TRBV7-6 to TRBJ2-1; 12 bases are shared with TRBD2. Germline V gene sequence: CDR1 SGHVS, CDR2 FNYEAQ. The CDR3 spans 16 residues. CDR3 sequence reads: CASSLAATSGGSRQFF. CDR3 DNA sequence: TGTGCCAGCAGTTTAGCAGCGACTAGCGGGGGAAGTCGGCAGTTCTTC.

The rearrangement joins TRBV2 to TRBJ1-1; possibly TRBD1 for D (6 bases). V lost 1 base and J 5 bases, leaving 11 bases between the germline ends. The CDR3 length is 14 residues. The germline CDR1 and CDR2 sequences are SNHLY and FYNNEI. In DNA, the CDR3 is TGTGCCAGCAGTGAAGGCAGGGGATCGACTGAAGCTTTCTTT. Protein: CASSEGRGSTEAFF.

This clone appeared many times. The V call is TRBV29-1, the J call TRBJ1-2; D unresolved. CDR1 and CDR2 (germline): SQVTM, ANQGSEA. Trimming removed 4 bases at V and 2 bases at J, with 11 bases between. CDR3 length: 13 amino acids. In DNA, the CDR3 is TGCAGCGTTGGAGGGCGGGAAAACTATGGCTACACCTTC. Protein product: CSVGGRENYGYTF.

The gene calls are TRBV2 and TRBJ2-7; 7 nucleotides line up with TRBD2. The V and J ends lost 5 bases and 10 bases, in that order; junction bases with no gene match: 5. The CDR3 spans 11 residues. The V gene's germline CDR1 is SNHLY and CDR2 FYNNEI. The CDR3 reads CASSQERDQYF. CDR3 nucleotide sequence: TGTGCCAGCAGTCAGGAGCGGGACCAGTACTTC. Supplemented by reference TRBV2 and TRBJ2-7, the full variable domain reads EPEVTQTPSHQVTQMGQEVILRCVPISNHLYFYWYRQILGQKVEFLVSFYNNEISEKSEIFDDQFSVERPDGSNFTLKIRSTKLEDSAMYFCASSQERDQYFGPGTRLTVT.

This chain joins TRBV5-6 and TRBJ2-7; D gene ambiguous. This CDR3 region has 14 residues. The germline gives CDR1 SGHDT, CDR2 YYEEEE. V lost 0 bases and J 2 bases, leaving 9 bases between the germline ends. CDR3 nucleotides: TGTGCCAGCAGCTTGGACACGCCTACCTACGAGCAGTACTTC. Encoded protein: CASSLDTPTYEQYF.

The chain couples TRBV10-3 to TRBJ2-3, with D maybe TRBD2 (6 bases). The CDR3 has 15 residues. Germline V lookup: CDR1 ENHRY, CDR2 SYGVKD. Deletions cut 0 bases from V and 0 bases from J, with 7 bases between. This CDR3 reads CAISESSGSTDTQYF. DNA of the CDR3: TGTGCCATCAGTGAGTCGAGCGGGAGCACAGATACGCAGTATTTT.

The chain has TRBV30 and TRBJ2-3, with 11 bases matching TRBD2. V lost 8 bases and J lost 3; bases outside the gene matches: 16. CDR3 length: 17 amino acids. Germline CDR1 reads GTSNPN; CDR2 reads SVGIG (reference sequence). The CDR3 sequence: CAGQRRLGLAGTDTQYF. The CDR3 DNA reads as TGTGCCGGACAACGTCGTCTCGGACTAGCGGGTACAGATACGCAGTATTTT.

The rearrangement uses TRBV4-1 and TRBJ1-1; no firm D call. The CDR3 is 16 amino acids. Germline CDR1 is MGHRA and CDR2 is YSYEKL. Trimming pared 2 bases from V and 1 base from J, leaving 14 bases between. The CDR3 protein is CASSQFEGLGNTEAFF. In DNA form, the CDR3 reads TGCGCCAGCAGCCAATTCGAAGGCTTGGGGAACACTGAAGCTTTCTTT.

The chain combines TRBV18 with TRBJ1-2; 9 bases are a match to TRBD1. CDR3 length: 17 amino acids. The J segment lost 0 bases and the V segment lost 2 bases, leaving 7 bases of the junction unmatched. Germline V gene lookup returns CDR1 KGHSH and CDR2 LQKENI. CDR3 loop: CASSPMNRDRANYGYTF. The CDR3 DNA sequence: TGTGCCAGCTCACCAATGAACCGGGACAGGGCTAACTATGGCTACACCTTC.

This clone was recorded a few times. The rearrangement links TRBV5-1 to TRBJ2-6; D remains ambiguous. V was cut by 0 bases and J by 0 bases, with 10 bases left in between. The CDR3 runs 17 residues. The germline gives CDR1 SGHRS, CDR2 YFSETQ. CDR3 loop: CASSLGPTGSGANVLTF. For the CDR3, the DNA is TGCGCCAGCAGCTTGGGGCCTACGGGCTCTGGGGCCAACGTCCTGACTTTC.

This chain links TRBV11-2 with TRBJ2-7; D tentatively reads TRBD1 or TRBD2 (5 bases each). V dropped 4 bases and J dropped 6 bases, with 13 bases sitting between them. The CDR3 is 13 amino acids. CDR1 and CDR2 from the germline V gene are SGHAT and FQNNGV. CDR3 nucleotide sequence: TGTGCCAGCAGCTCGGGGCGACGGACCGAGCAGTACTTC. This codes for CASSSGRRTEQYF.

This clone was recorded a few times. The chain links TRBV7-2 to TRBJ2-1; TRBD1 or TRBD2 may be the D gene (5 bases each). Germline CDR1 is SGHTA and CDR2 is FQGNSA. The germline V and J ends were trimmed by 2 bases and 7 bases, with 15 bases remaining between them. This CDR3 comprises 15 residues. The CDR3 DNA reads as TGTGCCAGCAGCTTACGCAGCGGACAAGGGAATGAGCAGTTCTTC. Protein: CASSLRSGQGNEQFF.

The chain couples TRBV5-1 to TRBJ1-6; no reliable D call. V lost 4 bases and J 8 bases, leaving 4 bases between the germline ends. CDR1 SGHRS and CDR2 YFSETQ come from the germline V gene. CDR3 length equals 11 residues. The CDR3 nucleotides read TGCGCCAGCAGCGCCCATTCACCCCTCCACTTT. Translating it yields CASSAHSPLHF.

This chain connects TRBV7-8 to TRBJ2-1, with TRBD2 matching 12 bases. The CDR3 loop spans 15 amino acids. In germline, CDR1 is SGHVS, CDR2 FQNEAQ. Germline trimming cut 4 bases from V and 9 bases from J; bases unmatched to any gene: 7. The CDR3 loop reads CASSSSSGRAGEQFF. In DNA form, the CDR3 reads TGTGCCAGCAGCTCGTCTAGCGGGAGGGCCGGTGAGCAGTTCTTC.